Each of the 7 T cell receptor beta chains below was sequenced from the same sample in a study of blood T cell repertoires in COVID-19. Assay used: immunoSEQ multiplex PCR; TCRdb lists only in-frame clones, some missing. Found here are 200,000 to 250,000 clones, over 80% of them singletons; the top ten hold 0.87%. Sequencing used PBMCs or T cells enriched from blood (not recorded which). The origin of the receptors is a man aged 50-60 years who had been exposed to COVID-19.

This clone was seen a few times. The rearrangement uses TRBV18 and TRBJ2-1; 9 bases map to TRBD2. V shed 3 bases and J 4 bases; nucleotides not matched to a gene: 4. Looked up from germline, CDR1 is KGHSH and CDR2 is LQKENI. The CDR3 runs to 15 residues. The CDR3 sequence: CASSPGLAKYNEQFF. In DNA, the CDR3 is TGTGCCAGCTCACCCGGACTAGCGAAATACAATGAGCAGTTCTTC.

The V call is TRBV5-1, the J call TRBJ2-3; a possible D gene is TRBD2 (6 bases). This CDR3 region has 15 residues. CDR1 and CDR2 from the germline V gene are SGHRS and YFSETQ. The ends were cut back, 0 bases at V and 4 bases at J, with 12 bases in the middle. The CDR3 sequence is CASSLVSGGADTQYF. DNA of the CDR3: TGCGCCAGCAGCTTGGTTAGCGGAGGGGCAGATACGCAGTATTTT.

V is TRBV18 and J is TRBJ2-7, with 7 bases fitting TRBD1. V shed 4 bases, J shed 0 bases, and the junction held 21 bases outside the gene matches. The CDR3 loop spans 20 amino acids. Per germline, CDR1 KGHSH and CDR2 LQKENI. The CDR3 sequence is CASSLRTLVTGTASSYEQYV. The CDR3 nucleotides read TGTGCCAGCTCACTTCGCACCCTTGTCACCGGGACAGCGAGCTCCTACGAGCAGTACGTC.

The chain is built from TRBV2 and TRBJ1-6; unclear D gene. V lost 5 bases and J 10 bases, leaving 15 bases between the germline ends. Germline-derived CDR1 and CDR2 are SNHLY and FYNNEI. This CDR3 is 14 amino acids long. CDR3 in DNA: TGTGCCAGCAGTTTAGAACGGCGCGGCTCACCCCTCCACTTT. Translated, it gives CASSLERRGSPLHF.

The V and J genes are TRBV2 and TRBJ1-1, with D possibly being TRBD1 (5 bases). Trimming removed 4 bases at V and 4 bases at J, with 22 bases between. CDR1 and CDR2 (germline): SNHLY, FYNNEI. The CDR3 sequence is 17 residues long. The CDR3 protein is CASSALPIRVAATEAFF. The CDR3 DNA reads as TGTGCCAGCAGTGCCCTCCCTATCAGGGTGGCGGCCACTGAAGCTTTCTTT.

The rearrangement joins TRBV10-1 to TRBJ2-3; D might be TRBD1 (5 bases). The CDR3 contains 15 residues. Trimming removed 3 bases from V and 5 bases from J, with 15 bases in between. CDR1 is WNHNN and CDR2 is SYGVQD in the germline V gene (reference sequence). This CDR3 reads CASSDSVGRGDTQYF. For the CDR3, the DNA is TGCGCCAGCAGTGATTCGGTGGGGCGAGGAGATACGCAGTATTTT.

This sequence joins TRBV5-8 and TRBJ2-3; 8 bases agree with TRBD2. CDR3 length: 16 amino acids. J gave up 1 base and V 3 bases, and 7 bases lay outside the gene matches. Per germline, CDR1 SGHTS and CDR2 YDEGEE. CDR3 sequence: CASSSYAGGGTDTQYF. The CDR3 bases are TGTGCCAGCAGCTCATACGCGGGGGGCGGCACAGATACGCAGTATTTT. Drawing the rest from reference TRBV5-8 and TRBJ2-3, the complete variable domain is EAGVTQSPTHLIKTRGQQATLRCSPISGHTSVYWYQQALGLGLQFLLWYDEGEERNRGNFPPRFSGRQFPNYSSELNVNALELEDSALYLCASSSYAGGGTDTQYFGPGTRLTVL.